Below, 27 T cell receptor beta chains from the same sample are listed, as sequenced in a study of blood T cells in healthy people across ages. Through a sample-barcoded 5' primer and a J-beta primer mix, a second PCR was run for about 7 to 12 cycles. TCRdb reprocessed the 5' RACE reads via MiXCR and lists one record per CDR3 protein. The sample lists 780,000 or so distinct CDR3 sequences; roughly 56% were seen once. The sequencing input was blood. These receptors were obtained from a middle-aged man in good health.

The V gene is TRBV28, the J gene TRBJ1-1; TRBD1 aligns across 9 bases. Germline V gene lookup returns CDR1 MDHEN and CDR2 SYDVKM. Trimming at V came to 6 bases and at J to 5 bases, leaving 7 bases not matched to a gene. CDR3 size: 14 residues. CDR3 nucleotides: TGTGCCAGCAGGTATGACAGGGGGAGGACTGAAGCTTTCTTT. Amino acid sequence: CASRYDRGRTEAFF. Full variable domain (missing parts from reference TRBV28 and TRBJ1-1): DVKVTQSSRYLVKRTGEKVFLECVQDMDHENMFWYRQDPGLGLRLIYFSYDVKMKEKGDIPEGYSVSREKKERFSLILESASTNQTSMYLCASRYDRGRTEAFFGQGTRLTVV.

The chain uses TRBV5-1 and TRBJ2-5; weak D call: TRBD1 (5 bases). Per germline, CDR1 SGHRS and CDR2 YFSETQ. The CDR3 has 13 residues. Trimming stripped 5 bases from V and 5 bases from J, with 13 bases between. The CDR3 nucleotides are TGCGCCAGCAGGCCAGGGTTTAGGGAGACCCAGTACTTC. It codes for CASRPGFRETQYF.

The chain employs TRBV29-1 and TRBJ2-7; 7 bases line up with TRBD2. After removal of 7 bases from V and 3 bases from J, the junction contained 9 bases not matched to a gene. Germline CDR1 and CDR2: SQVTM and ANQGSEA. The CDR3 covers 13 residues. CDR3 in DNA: TGCAGCGGTGCGGGAGCCTCAAACTACGAGCAGTACTTC. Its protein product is CSGAGASNYEQYF.

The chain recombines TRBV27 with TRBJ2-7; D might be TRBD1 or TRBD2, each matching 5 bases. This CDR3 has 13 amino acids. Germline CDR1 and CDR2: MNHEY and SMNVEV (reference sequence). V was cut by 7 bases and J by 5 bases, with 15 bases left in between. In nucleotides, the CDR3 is TGTGCCAGCAAGGGACCGAGGTTAGACGAGCAGTACTTC. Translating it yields CASKGPRLDEQYF.

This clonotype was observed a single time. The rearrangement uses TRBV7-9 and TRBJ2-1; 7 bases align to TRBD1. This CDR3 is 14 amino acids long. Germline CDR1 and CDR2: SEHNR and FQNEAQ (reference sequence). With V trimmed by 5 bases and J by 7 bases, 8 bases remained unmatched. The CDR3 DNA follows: TGTGCCAGCAGCGAAGGGACAGCTGGAAATGAGCAGTTCTTC. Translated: CASSEGTAGNEQFF. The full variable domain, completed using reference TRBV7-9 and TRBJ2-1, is DTGVSQNPRHKITKRGQNVTFRCDPISEHNRLYWYRQTLGQGPEFLTYFQNEAQLEKSRLLSDRFSAERPKGSFSTLEIQRTEQGDSAMYLCASSEGTAGNEQFFGPGTRLTVL.

CDR3 sequence reads: CASSLAYEGNEQYF. The DNA of the CDR3 is TGCGCCAGCAGCTTGGCCTACGAGGGTAATGAGCAGTACTTC. This rearrangement joins TRBV5-1 to TRBJ2-7; D is perhaps TRBD2 (5 bases). The length of the CDR3 is 14 residues. V was clipped by 0 bases and J by 7 bases, with 14 bases between them. CDR1 is SGHRS, CDR2 YFSETQ, per germline.

The CDR3 loop reads CASRHGTALYNEQYF. The CDR3, as DNA: TGTGCCAGCAGGCACGGGACCGCCCTTTACAACGAGCAGTACTTC. This sequence joins TRBV7-9 and TRBJ2-7, with D perhaps TRBD1 or TRBD2 (5 bases each). Per germline, CDR1 SEHNR and CDR2 FQNEAQ (reference sequence). V dropped 6 bases and J dropped 5 bases, with 20 bases sitting between them. The CDR3 spans 15 residues.

The CDR3: CASKGEGYNEQFF. CDR3 nucleotides: TGCGCCAGCAAGGGTGAGGGGTACAATGAGCAGTTCTTC. The chain joins TRBV5-1 to TRBJ2-1; D is tentatively TRBD1 or TRBD2 (5 bases each). The CDR3 has 13 amino acids. V was pared by 6 bases and J by 4 bases, with 11 bases between. Germline V lookup: CDR1 SGHRS, CDR2 YFSETQ.

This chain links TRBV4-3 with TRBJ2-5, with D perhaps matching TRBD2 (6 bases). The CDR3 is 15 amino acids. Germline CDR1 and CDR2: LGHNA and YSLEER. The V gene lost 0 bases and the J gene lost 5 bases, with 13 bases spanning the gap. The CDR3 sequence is CASSQDIGRGETQYF. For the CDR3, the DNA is TGCGCCAGCAGCCAAGATATAGGTCGGGGGGAGACCCAGTACTTC.

As DNA, the CDR3 is TGTGCCAGCAGTTTAATAGGGGGGGGGAACACTGAAGCTTTCTTT. Translating gives CASSLIGGGNTEAFF. The chain employs TRBV28 and TRBJ1-1, with D tentatively TRBD1 (6 bases). The CDR3 consists of 15 residues. V lost 2 bases, J lost 1 base, and 11 bases lay in between. Germline CDR1 and CDR2: MDHEN and SYDVKM.

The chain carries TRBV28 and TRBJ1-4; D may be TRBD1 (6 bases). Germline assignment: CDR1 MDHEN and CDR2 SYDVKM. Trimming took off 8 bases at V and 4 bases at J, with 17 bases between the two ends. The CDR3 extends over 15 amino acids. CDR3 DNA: TGTGCCAGCGGGCCGAGCAGGGGCTATAATGAAAAACTGTTTTTT. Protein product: CASGPSRGYNEKLFF.

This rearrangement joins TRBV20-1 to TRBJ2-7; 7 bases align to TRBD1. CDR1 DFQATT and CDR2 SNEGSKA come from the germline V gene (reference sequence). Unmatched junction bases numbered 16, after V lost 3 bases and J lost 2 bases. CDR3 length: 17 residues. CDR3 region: CSASFPNRDSHTYEQYF. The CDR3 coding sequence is TGCAGTGCTAGCTTCCCCAACCGGGACAGTCACACCTACGAGCAGTACTTC.

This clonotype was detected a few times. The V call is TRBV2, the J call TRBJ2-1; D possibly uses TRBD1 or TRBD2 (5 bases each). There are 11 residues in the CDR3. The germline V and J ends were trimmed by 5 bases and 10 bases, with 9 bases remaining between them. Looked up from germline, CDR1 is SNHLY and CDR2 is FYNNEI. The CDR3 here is CASSRGVEQFF. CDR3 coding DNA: TGTGCCAGCAGTCGAGGGGTCGAGCAGTTCTTC.

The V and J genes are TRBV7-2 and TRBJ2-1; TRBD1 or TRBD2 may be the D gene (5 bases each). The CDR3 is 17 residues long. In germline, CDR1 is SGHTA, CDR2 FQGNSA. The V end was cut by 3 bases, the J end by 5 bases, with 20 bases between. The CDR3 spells CASSFAGRGTLNNEQFF. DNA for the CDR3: TGTGCCAGCAGCTTCGCGGGCAGAGGGACCTTGAACAATGAGCAGTTCTTC.

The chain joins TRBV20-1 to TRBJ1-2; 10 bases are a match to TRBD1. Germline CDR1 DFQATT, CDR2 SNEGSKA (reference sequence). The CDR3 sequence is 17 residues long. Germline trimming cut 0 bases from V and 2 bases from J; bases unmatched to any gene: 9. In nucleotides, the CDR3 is TGCAGTGCTAGAGATTGGAGGGACAGGGGCAGCAACTATGGCTACACCTTC. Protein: CSARDWRDRGSNYGYTF.

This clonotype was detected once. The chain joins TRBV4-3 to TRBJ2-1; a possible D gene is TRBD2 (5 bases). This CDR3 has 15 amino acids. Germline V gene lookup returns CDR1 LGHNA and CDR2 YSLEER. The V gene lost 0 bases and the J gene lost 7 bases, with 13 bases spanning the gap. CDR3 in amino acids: CASSQEPGMGNEQFF. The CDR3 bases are TGCGCCAGCAGCCAAGAACCGGGAATGGGTAATGAGCAGTTCTTC.

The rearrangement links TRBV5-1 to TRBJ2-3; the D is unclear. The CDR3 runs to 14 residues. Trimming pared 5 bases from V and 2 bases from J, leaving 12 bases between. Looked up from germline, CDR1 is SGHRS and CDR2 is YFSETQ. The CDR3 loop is CASRSIGVTDTQYF. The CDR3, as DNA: TGCGCCAGCAGGTCGATTGGGGTCACAGATACGCAGTATTTT. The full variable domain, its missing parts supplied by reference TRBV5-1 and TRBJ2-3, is KAGVTQTPRYLIKTRGQQVTLSCSPISGHRSVSWYQQTPGQGLQFLFEYFSETQRNKGNFPGRFSGRQFSNSRSEMNVSTLELGDSALYLCASRSIGVTDTQYFGPGTRLTVL.

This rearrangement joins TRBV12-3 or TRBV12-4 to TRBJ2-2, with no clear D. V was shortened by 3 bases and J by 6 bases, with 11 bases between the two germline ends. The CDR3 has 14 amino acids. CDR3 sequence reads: CASSLPGGAGELFF. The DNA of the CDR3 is TGTGCCAGCAGTTTGCCGGGTGGAGCCGGGGAGCTGTTTTTT.

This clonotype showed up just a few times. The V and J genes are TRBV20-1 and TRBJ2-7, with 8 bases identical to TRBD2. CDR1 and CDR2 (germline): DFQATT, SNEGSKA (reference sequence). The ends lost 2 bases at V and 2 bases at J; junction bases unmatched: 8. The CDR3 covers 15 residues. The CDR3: CSARPPGLDPYEQYF. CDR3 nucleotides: TGCAGTGCTAGACCCCCGGGACTAGACCCCTACGAGCAGTACTTC.

CDR3 loop: CSAAMGDRLPSGPYNEQFF. The CDR3, as DNA: TGCAGTGCAGCGATGGGGGACAGGTTGCCTAGCGGCCCCTACAATGAGCAGTTCTTC. This chain uses TRBV20-1 with TRBJ2-1, with a possible D match to TRBD1 (8 bases). Germline lookup yields CDR1 DFQATT and CDR2 SNEGSKA (reference sequence). The CDR3 loop spans 19 amino acids. Trimming left V 6 bases short and J 2 bases short, with 29 bases between.

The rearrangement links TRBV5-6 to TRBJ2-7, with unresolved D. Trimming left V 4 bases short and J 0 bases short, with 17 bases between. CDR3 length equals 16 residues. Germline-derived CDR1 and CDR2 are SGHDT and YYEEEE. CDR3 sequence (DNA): TGTGCCAGCAGCGAGACCGTTGGATGGAGCTCCTACGAGCAGTACTTC. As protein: CASSETVGWSSYEQYF.

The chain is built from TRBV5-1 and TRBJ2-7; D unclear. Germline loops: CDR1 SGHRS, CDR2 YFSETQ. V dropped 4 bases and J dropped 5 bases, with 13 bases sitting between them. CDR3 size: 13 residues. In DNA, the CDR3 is TGCGCCAGCAGCGCGATAACGTCGGACGAGCAGTACTTC. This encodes CASSAITSDEQYF.

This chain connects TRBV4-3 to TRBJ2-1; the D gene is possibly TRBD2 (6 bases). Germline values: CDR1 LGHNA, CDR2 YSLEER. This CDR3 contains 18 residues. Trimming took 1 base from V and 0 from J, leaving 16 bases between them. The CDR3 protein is CASSQGTRGRSSYNEQFF. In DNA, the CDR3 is TGCGCCAGCAGCCAAGGGACACGTGGGAGGAGCTCCTACAATGAGCAGTTCTTC.

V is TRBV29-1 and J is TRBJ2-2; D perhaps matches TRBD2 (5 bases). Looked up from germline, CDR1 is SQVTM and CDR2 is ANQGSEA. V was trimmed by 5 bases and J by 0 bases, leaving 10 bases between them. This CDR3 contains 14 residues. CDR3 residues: CSVHRGTNTGELFF. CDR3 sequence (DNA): TGCAGCGTTCATCGAGGGACGAACACCGGGGAGCTGTTTTTT.

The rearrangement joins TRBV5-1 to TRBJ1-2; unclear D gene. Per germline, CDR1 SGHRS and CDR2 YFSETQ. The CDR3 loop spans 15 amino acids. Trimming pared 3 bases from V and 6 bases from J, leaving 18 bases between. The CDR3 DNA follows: TGCGCCAGCAGCTCGTTTGCCAGCCTGGAGGATGGCTACACCTTC. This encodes CASSSFASLEDGYTF.

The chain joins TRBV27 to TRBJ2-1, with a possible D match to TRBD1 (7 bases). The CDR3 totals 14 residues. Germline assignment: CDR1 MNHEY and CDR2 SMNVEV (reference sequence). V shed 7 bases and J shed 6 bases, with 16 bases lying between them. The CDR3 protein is CASTQGRNTNEQFF. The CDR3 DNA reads TGTGCCAGCACACAGGGGAGGAATACCAATGAGCAGTTCTTC.

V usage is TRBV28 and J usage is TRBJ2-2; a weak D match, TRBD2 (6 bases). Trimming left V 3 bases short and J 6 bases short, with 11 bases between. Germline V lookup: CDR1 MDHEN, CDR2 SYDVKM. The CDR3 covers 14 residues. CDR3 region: CASSLEGRPGELFF. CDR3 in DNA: TGTGCCAGCAGTTTGGAGGGGCGCCCCGGGGAGCTGTTTTTT.